This record covers a single T cell receptor beta chain. Its specificity is unknown. These data belong to a study of T cell responses to AZD1222 COVID-19 vaccine. Overall study results and limits: The donor cohort was predominantly white British with a female majority, and clonal diversity may have been underestimated.

Trimming stripped 6 bases from V and 1 base from J, with 12 bases between. The germline gives CDR1 MNHEY, CDR2 SVGEGT. The CDR3 contains 15 residues. The data were produced by immunoSEQ multiplex PCR, yet TCRdb's version contains in-frame clones alone and is incomplete. The sample yields some 150,000 clones, 94% seen once. The receptor was isolated from an adult in good health. Sequencing was performed on peripheral blood, taken on day 0 of AZD1222 vaccination. V is TRBV6-2 or TRBV6-3 and J is TRBJ2-2; D is ambiguous. DNA of the CDR3: TGTGCCAGCAGCCTGGTTCACCAGAACACCGGGGAGCTGTTTTTT. As protein: CASSLVHQNTGELFF.